The clone carrying this T cell receptor (beta chain) was seen a few times. The entry originates in a study of patients and donors after allogeneic stem cell transplantation. TCRdb recomputed calls from the RT-PCR reads with MiXCR, one row per CDR3 protein. The sample carries around 150,000 distinct CDR3 sequences, about 30% recorded once. Germline values: CDR1 MNHEY, CDR2 SVGAGI. Between the trimmed V and J ends, which lost 6 bases and 0 bases, there was a span of 12 bases. The CDR3 length is 15 residues. The genes are TRBV6-5 and TRBJ2-1; D gene ambiguous. The source is a human donor who was either an allogeneic HSCT recipient or a stem cell or donor lymphocyte infusion donor (not recorded which). It is not recorded whose cells these are; they may come from a transplant donor. The sequencing sample was made of blood, either unsorted or a sorted T cell fraction (not recorded which). The CDR3 region is CASSPRAVSYNEQFF. CDR3 DNA: TGTGCCAGCAGCCCCCGGGCGGTCTCCTACAATGAGCAGTTCTTC.